Detailed here is one T cell receptor (beta chain). The antigen it binds to is not known. Per-base qualities were not stored, and no clone one base away is much larger. These data belong to a study of vaccination and CD4 T cells after COVID-19 (dated by TCRdb to the early 2020s). Background for the entire study: Convalescent patients had a positive SARS-CoV-2 result on nasal swab PCR, and of these patients, several had mild disease and one had severe disease. The convalescent cohort included six males and four females, with two Hispanic individuals, seven Caucasians, two Asians and one multiracial person. Participants got two doses of the Pfizer-BioNTech BNT162b2 vaccine (n=8) or two doses of the Moderna mRNA-1273 vaccine (n=2). Post-COVID blood samples were collected from convalescent patients a median of roughly 100 days after diagnosis, with a range of about 30 to 161 days. The time from the second vaccine dose to post-vaccine blood sampling had a median of roughly 72 days and ranged from about 13 to 250 days. Overlapping spike peptide pools from SARS-CoV-2 and from the common cold coronaviruses HCoV-NL63, HCoV-OC43 and HCoV-229E were used as culture stimuli. In control cultures, a CEFX viral epitope pool was used as positive control, an HIV-1 Nef peptide pool was used as negative control, or no peptide was added. The spike-specific CD4+ TCR repertoire was compared before and after mRNA vaccination in nine to ten COVID-19 convalescent patients and a few infection-naive healthy vaccine recipients.

Per the publication, the treatment or condition label means: 10-day PBMC culture with coronavirus spike peptide pools or control peptides (ViraFEST assay). The ViraFEST assay, used in the study, expanded antigen-specific T cells with peptide pools and then identified the expanded clonotypes through TCR sequencing. The convalescent patients' positive SARS-CoV-2 PCR tests fell between March and December 2020, which was before the Alpha, Beta and Delta variants emerged in the United States. Each well held roughly 2.2 million PBMCs cultured in IMDM containing roughly 5% human AB serum and approximately 9.6 IU/ml IL-2, with 8.5 to 10 ug/ml peptide pools added. On days 3 and 7, half of the culture medium was replaced with fresh IL-2-containing medium. CD4+ T cells were isolated after 10 days of culture through negative selection using the EasySep CD4+ T cell isolation kit. PBMCs were separated from whole blood using Ficoll-Paque Plus gradient centrifugation and then either used fresh or cryopreserved at -140C. Culture conditions were generally each tested in triplicate wells.

General findings and caveats noted by the study authors: In convalescent patients, nearly all vaccine-specific clones (304 of 307) were found to be mono-reactive for SARS-CoV-2 spike rather than cross-reactive with common cold coronaviruses. In convalescent patients, a median approximately 86% of post-vaccine SARS-CoV-2-reactive clones were detected only after vaccination, suggesting vaccine-specific priming. Relatively few convalescent patients were included in the study, and early timepoints after natural infection were not analyzed. The median number of SARS-CoV-2-reactive clonotypes rose from 20 to 25 after infection to some 40 after vaccination, but the change was not significant.

CDR1 and CDR2, looked up from the germline V gene, are SNHLY and FYNNEI. The germline V end is reduced by 2 bases and the J end by 7 bases; junction bases left unmatched: 10. The CDR3 goes from the cysteine to the phenylalanine over 16 residues. This entry keeps only the CDR3 DNA: 48 bases, framed from base 1. Library method: PCR. TCR sequencing of DNA from cultured CD4+ T cells used the Oncomine TCR Beta short-read assay at the Johns Hopkins FTIC core. Genomic DNA was extracted from the cultured CD4+ T cells with the QIAamp micro DNA kit. Oncomine TCR Beta libraries from cultured CD4+ T cells were pooled with unique dual indexes and sequenced on an Illumina iSeq 100. As for the original processing: Non-productive sequences were removed, and CDR3s that did not start with C, did not end with F or W, or were shorter than 7 amino acids were discarded. Antigen-specific clonotypes were identified with the MANAFEST web application by comparing peptide-stimulated wells with reference and other culture wells. For a clone to be called positive, the clone needed an FDR below 0.05, an odds ratio above 5, and a productive frequency above 0.1% in at least two of three replicate wells. Clonotypes that were significantly expanded in both SARS-CoV-2 spike wells and at least one common cold coronavirus spike condition were defined as cross-reactive. Using R version 3.6.1, CDR3 homology was evaluated through Levenshtein distances (stringdist) along with unrooted phylogenetic trees (ape). TCRdb cleaned the public reads at Q25 with fastp, built clones with MiXCR and kept in-frame beta chains. Identical CDR3 proteins give one entry, which carries the most common genes and DNA. The V and J calls here are based on TCRdb, not the publication. Recorded for this sample are about 13,000 distinct CDR3 sequences; 35% to 50% of them occurred a single time. Clones ranked in the top ten supply roughly 9% of the sample.

The chain was built from TRBV2 and TRBJ2-5; TRBD2 agrees with 10 junctional bases. The sample was CD4+ T cells from blood, cultured in vitro. The TCR originated in a human donor who had recovered from COVID-19. The CDR3 reads as follows: CASSENPAGGLGTQYF. The DNA sequence is as follows: TGTGCCAGCAGTGAAAATCCAGCGGGGGGGCTCGGGACCCAGTACTTC. The CDR3, completed at both ends by the reference TRBV2 and TRBJ2-5 genes, gives the full variable domain EPEVTQTPSHQVTQMGQEVILRCVPISNHLYFYWYRQILGQKVEFLVSFYNNEISEKSEIFDDQFSVERPDGSNFTLKIRSTKLEDSAMYFCASSENPAGGLGTQYFGPGTRLLVL.